This paragraph covers one TCR beta chain sequence. The antigen is unknown. The sample belongs to a study of somatic mutations in cytotoxic T cells in rheumatoid arthritis. General study findings and limits: Within the rheumatoid arthritis patients, CD8+ clonality went up as age increased (Spearman r of about 0.52). The same was not true of the healthy controls.

Germline-derived CDR1 and CDR2 are SQVTM and ANQGSEA. CDR3 length: 19 residues. The V gene end was trimmed by 1 base and the J gene end by 0 bases; junction bases not matched to a gene: 14. Clones were sequenced by immunoSEQ multiplex PCR, and TCRdb holds only the in-frame ones, with some missing. The sample consists of roughly 13,000 clones, about 81% of them appearing once. The V and J genes are TRBV29-1 and TRBJ2-7; 11 bases match TRBD1. Sequencing was carried out using CD8+ T cells sorted from blood. The receptor was derived from an adult with rheumatoid arthritis. The CDR3 DNA follows: TGCAGCGTTGAAGGTCGAGGGACAGGGGGTACCCGAAGCTCCTACGAGCAGTACTTC. This gives the protein CSVEGRGTGGTRSSYEQYF.